The present TCR beta chain was sequenced within a study of T cells in Graves' hyperthyroidism and ophthalmopathy. This clonotype came up a few times. Its target is unknown. Absent ophthalmopathy progression within 18 months defined stable Graves' hyperthyroidism. On the basis of clinical symptoms, serum thyroxine and TRAb, thyroid ultrasound and orbital computed tomography, diagnoses were made. The CDR3 is 13 residues long. Trimming removed 5 bases from V and 3 bases from J, with 11 bases in between. Germline V lookup: CDR1 MNHNS, CDR2 SASEGT. Study outcomes and limitations: The majority of expanded thyroid clonotypes above 0.001 also appeared in blood. Stable hyperthyroidism and ophthalmopathy were separated using 13 V-J signatures.

TCR beta CDR3 regions were amplified from RNA. HTBI primers were employed in a first-round RT-PCR of the TCR CDR3. TCRdb reprocessed the multiplex PCR reads via MiXCR and lists one record per CDR3 protein. The sample has over 150,000 distinct CDR3 sequences; about 15% are singletons. The receptor's source is a woman aged 45-60 years with Graves' hyperthyroidism. The specimen sequenced was blood. The rearrangement links TRBV6-1 to TRBJ2-7, with D perhaps matching TRBD1 (6 bases). CDR3 nucleotides: TGTGCCAGCAGTATGGGACATAACTACGAGCAGTACTTC. Amino acid sequence: CASSMGHNYEQYF.